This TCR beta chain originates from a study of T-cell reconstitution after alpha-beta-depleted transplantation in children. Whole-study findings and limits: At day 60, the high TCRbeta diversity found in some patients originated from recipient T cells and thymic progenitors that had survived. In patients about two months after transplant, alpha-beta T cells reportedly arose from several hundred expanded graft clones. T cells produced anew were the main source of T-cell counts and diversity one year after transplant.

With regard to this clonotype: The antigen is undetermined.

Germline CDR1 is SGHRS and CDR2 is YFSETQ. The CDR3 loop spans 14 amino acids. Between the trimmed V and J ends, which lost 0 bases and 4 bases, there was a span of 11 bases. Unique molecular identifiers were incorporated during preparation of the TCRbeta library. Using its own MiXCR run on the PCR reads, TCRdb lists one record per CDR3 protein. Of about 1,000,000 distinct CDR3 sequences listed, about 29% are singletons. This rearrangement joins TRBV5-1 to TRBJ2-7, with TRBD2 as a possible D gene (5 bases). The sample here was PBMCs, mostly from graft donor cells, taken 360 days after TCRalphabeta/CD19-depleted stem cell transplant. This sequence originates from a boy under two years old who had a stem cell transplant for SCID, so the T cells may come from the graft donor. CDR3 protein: CASSLVQRGYEQYF. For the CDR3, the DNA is TGCGCCAGCAGCTTGGTTCAACGAGGGTACGAGCAGTACTTC. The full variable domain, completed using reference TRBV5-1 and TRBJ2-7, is KAGVTQTPRYLIKTRGQQVTLSCSPISGHRSVSWYQQTPGQGLQFLFEYFSETQRNKGNFPGRFSGRQFSNSRSEMNVSTLELGDSALYLCASSLVQRGYEQYFGPGTRLTVT.